Presented here are 31 T cell receptor beta chains from one specimen sequenced in a study of Ad26.COV2.S vaccination and SARS-CoV-2 variants. The treatment here: approximately 18 received Ad26.COV2.S at low or high dose, single or two shots; several received placebo; per-sample allocation not given. It was on day 63 after the first vaccine or placebo injection that samples were taken. Here immunoSEQ multiplex PCR was the method, and the copy in TCRdb shows in-frame clones only, minus some. The sample yields 350,000 to 500,000 clones, around 91% seen once. The sequenced sample was peripheral blood, obtained in a trial of Ad26.COV2.S vaccine versus placebo. These TCRs come from a person aged 18-65 years who received the Ad26.COV2.S COVID-19 vaccine or a placebo.

This chain links TRBV9 with TRBJ1-4, with D tentatively TRBD1 (5 bases). Per the germline V gene, CDR1 is SGDLS and CDR2 is YYNGEE. This CDR3 has 14 amino acids. Trimming shortened V by 0 bases and J by 5 bases, and 8 bases separated the two germline ends. The DNA of the CDR3 is TGTGCCAGCAGCGTAGGGGGGGACAATGAAAAACTGTTTTTT. Encoded protein: CASSVGGDNEKLFF.

The V gene is TRBV4-1, the J gene TRBJ2-5; perhaps TRBD1 as D (6 bases). CDR3 size: 16 residues. Germline-derived CDR1 and CDR2 are MGHRA and YSYEKL. V lost 0 bases, J lost 2 bases, and 13 bases lay in between. The CDR3 is CASSQEKTGLQETQYF. In nucleotides, the CDR3 is TGCGCCAGCAGCCAAGAAAAAACAGGGTTGCAAGAGACCCAGTACTTC.

The rearrangement joins TRBV12-3 or TRBV12-4 to TRBJ2-5; D remains ambiguous. The CDR3 consists of 11 residues. Trimming cost V 8 bases and J 5 bases, with 9 bases left between them. CDR3 nucleotides: TGTGCCAGCGTCGTCGAGGAGACCCAGTACTTC. It translates to CASVVEETQYF.

The V and J genes are TRBV4-2 and TRBJ1-5; tentatively, D is TRBD1 (5 bases). CDR1 is LGHNA, CDR2 YNFKEQ, per germline. This CDR3 region has 14 residues. V was clipped by 4 bases and J by 0 bases, with 7 bases between them. The CDR3 loop is CASSPDSSNQPQHF. CDR3 in DNA: TGTGCCAGCAGCCCTGACAGTAGCAATCAGCCCCAGCATTTT.

The chain uses TRBV5-6 and TRBJ2-7; unclear D gene. This CDR3 is 13 amino acids long. CDR1 is SGHDT, CDR2 YYEEEE, per germline. The ends were cut back, 2 bases at V and 0 bases at J, with 6 bases in the middle. The CDR3 DNA reads as TGTGCCAGCAGCTTCAAAATCTCCTACGAGCAGTACTTC. Translating gives CASSFKISYEQYF.

The chain couples TRBV4-2 to TRBJ1-5; D may be TRBD1 (6 bases). Germline V gene data show CDR1 as LGHNA and CDR2 as YNFKEQ. This CDR3 is built from 15 residues. V lost 1 base to trimming and J lost 4 bases, with 11 bases between them. CDR3 in amino acids: CASSQGTDLNQPQHF. The CDR3 DNA follows: TGTGCCAGCAGCCAAGGGACAGACTTAAATCAGCCCCAGCATTTT.

This clone has just one count. This chain connects TRBV10-1 to TRBJ2-1; 9 nucleotides line up with TRBD2. CDR1 is WNHNN and CDR2 is SYGVQD in the germline V gene (reference sequence). CDR3 length: 14 residues. V shed 9 bases, J shed 7 bases, and the junction held 10 bases outside the gene matches. The CDR3 loop reads CARLLAGVVNEQFF. CDR3 coding DNA: TGCGCCAGGCTTTTAGCGGGAGTGGTAAATGAGCAGTTCTTC.

The V and J genes are TRBV19 and TRBJ1-5, with D unresolved. This CDR3 contains 15 residues. Germline CDR1 LNHDA, CDR2 SQIVND (reference sequence). The V end lost 1 base, the J end lost 3 bases, and 10 bases lay between the germline ends. The CDR3 loop reads CASSIGTRLNQPQHF. CDR3 DNA: TGTGCCAGTAGTATAGGCACCCGACTCAATCAGCCCCAGCATTTT.

The V call is TRBV7-9, the J call TRBJ2-1; D gene ambiguous. Germline CDR1 SEHNR, CDR2 FQNEAQ (reference sequence). CDR3 length: 12 amino acids. V dropped 1 base and J dropped 9 bases, with 7 bases sitting between them. The CDR3 loop is CASSLGIGEQFF. The CDR3 DNA reads TGTGCCAGCAGCTTAGGAATCGGTGAGCAGTTCTTC.

This chain links TRBV7-9 with TRBJ2-3; a weak D match, TRBD2 (6 bases). The germline V gene encodes CDR1 SEHNR and CDR2 FQNEAQ (reference sequence). The CDR3 runs to 14 residues. Trimming pared 3 bases from V and 5 bases from J, leaving 12 bases between. CDR3 amino acids: CASSLRGGQDTQYF. CDR3 in DNA: TGTGCCAGCAGCTTGCGAGGAGGGCAAGATACGCAGTATTTT.

This clone was found once. This rearrangement joins TRBV24-1 to TRBJ2-5, with TRBD2 matching over 12 bases. The V gene end was trimmed by 9 bases and the J gene end by 5 bases; junction bases not matched to a gene: 12. The CDR3 has 16 amino acids. The germline CDR1 and CDR2 sequences are KGHDR and SFDVKD. CDR3 protein: CATAPSGRASGETQYF. CDR3 bases: TGTGCCACCGCCCCTAGCGGGAGGGCCTCGGGGGAGACCCAGTACTTC.

This chain uses TRBV7-9 with TRBJ1-1; D unresolved. This CDR3 is built from 14 residues. Trimming stripped 3 bases from V and 0 bases from J, with 8 bases between. Germline CDR1 reads SEHNR; CDR2 reads FQNEAQ (reference sequence). DNA of the CDR3: TGTGCCAGCAGCTTTAGGGTTATGAACACTGAAGCTTTCTTT. Its protein is CASSFRVMNTEAFF.

A remark on this clone: Germline and junction disagree at one end, which may indicate a read error. V is TRBV7-2 and J is TRBJ2-7, with TRBD2 as a possible D gene (6 bases). The CDR3 spans 15 residues. CDR1 is SGHTA, CDR2 FQGNSA, per germline. The DNA of the CDR3 is TGTGCCAGCACCTTAGGGGCGCGGGACTCCTACGAGCAGTACTTC. Its translation: CASTLGARDSYEQYF.

This clone has only a few counts. The chain combines TRBV29-1 with TRBJ2-7; D tentatively fits TRBD1 or TRBD2 (6 bases each). V lost 5 bases to trimming and J lost 1 base, with 12 bases between them. The CDR3 runs 13 residues. Germline assignment: CDR1 SQVTM and CDR2 ANQGSEA. The CDR3 nucleotides read TGCAGCGTTAGGTCGGGGGCATCCTACGAGCAGTACTTC. Translating gives CSVRSGASYEQYF.

The chain carries TRBV6-2 or TRBV6-3 and TRBJ2-7, with D unresolved. V lost 0 bases, J lost 2 bases, and 20 bases lay in between. Germline V gene lookup returns CDR1 MNHEY and CDR2 SVGEGT. This CDR3 is built from 18 residues. This CDR3 reads CASSYSLGNHNPTYEQYF. The CDR3 DNA reads as TGTGCCAGCAGTTACTCGCTGGGGAATCATAACCCTACCTACGAGCAGTACTTC.

Regarding this clone: This same CDR3 is encoded by further DNA sequences in the sample. The V and J genes are TRBV29-1 and TRBJ1-1; D not resolved. This CDR3 region has 14 residues. With 5 bases removed from V and 6 bases from J, the gap between germline ends came to 19 bases. Per germline, CDR1 SQVTM and CDR2 ANQGSEA. This CDR3 reads CSVPQSGVRPEAFF. In nucleotides, the CDR3 is TGCAGCGTTCCTCAGTCAGGAGTTCGGCCTGAAGCTTTCTTT.

The CDR3 nucleotides read TGTGCCAGCAGACAGGGCTCCTATAATTCACCCCTCCACTTT. This encodes CASRQGSYNSPLHF. The chain is built from TRBV6-5 and TRBJ1-6, with D tentatively TRBD1 (6 bases). CDR1 MNHEY and CDR2 SVGAGI come from the germline V gene. The CDR3 contains 14 residues. V was cut by 6 bases and J by 0 bases, with 6 bases left in between.

The chain combines TRBV28 with TRBJ2-7; D is possibly TRBD2 (6 bases). The CDR3 contains 14 residues. Trimming left V 2 bases short and J 3 bases short, with 11 bases between. The germline V gene encodes CDR1 MDHEN and CDR2 SYDVKM. The CDR3 reads CASSLPAGYYEQYF. The CDR3 DNA sequence: TGTGCCAGCAGTTTACCAGCGGGCTACTACGAGCAGTACTTC. Based on the CDR3 plus reference TRBV28 and TRBJ2-7, the full variable domain is DVKVTQSSRYLVKRTGEKVFLECVQDMDHENMFWYRQDPGLGLRLIYFSYDVKMKEKGDIPEGYSVSREKKERFSLILESASTNQTSMYLCASSLPAGYYEQYFGPGTRLTVT.

This clone was seen just once. This chain links TRBV4-2 with TRBJ2-5, with a tentative D call TRBD2 (6 bases). CDR3 length: 15 residues. Trimming pared 5 bases from V and 1 base from J, leaving 14 bases between. CDR1 and CDR2 from the germline V gene are LGHNA and YNFKEQ. CDR3 sequence reads: CASSSKWGVQETQYF. The CDR3 coding sequence is TGTGCCAGCAGCTCCAAGTGGGGGGTCCAAGAGACCCAGTACTTC.

As for this clone: Other DNA sequences of this sample code for an identical CDR3. The chain couples TRBV15 to TRBJ2-7; D is possibly TRBD2 (5 bases). Germline lookup yields CDR1 LNHNV and CDR2 YYDKDF (reference sequence). The CDR3 extends over 13 amino acids. Trimming cost V 1 base and J 3 bases, with 7 bases left between them. The CDR3 loop reads CATSRASGYEQYF. CDR3 nucleotides: TGTGCCACCAGCAGAGCCAGCGGCTACGAGCAGTACTTC.

For this clone: The junction departs from the called germline gene at one end, perhaps through a read error. The V gene is TRBV5-1, the J gene TRBJ2-1, with a possible D match to TRBD1 (5 bases). Germline values: CDR1 SGHRS, CDR2 YFSETQ. This CDR3 comprises 14 residues. The CDR3 loop reads CASTLLGQGNEQFF. CDR3 nucleotides: TGCGCCAGCACCTTGCTAGGTCAGGGCAATGAGCAGTTCTTC.

CDR3 loop: CSVEDPRGEAFF. DNA of the CDR3: TGCAGCGTTGAAGATCCCCGGGGTGAAGCTTTCTTT. This chain connects TRBV29-1 to TRBJ1-1, with D unresolved. Looked up from germline, CDR1 is SQVTM and CDR2 is ANQGSEA. V was clipped by 0 bases and J by 7 bases, with 9 bases between them. The CDR3 has 12 residues.

The CDR3 DNA is TGTGCCAGCAGCGTCAACAGGGGGCCGGAAGAGACCCAGTACTTC. The encoded protein is CASSVNRGPEETQYF. The chain couples TRBV7-9 to TRBJ2-5; 9 nucleotides align to TRBD1. Losses at the gene ends were 5 bases for V and 3 bases for J; bases not matched to a gene: 7. This CDR3 contains 15 residues. Per germline, CDR1 SEHNR and CDR2 FQNEAQ (reference sequence).

This clone showed up just once. J is TRBJ2-3 and V is TRBV11-2; the match to TRBD2 covers 9 bases. This CDR3 contains 17 residues. V dropped 3 bases and J dropped 1; count of bases not matched to a gene: 8. Germline CDR1 is SGHAT and CDR2 is FQNNGV. This CDR3 is CASSLAAGGPRTDTQYF. In DNA form, the CDR3 reads TGTGCCAGCAGCTTGGCGGCGGGAGGGCCGCGCACAGATACGCAGTATTTT. The whole variable domain, filled in from reference TRBV11-2 and TRBJ2-3, reads EAGVAQSPRYKIIEKRQSVAFWCNPISGHATLYWYQQILGQGPKLLIQFQNNGVVDDSQLPKDRFSAERLKGVDSTLKIQPAKLEDSAVYLCASSLAAGGPRTDTQYFGPGTRLTVL.

The rearrangement uses TRBV5-6 and TRBJ2-1; TRBD2 matches at 11 bases. The CDR3 runs to 16 residues. In germline, CDR1 is SGHDT, CDR2 YYEEEE. With 0 bases clipped from V and 10 bases from J, the junction kept 9 bases outside the gene matches. CDR3 sequence reads: CASSLVAGGNMREQFF. The CDR3 DNA sequence: TGTGCCAGCAGCTTGGTAGCGGGAGGGAACATGCGGGAGCAGTTCTTC.

The genes are TRBV7-2 and TRBJ2-5; D not resolved. Germline CDR1 SGHTA, CDR2 FQGNSA. This CDR3 spans 14 amino acids. The V gene lost 0 bases and the J gene lost 7 bases, with 12 bases spanning the gap. The CDR3 spells CASSLAGSSGTQYF. CDR3 nucleotides: TGTGCCAGCAGCTTAGCAGGGTCTTCGGGGACCCAGTACTTC. The full variable domain, its missing parts supplied by reference TRBV7-2 and TRBJ2-5, is GAGVSQSPSNKVTEKGKDVELRCDPISGHTALYWYRQSLGQGLEFLIYFQGNSAPDKSGLPSDRFSAERTGGSVSTLTIQRTQQEDSAVYLCASSLAGSSGTQYFGPGTRLLVL.

V gene TRBV11-2 combines with J gene TRBJ2-7; the match to TRBD1 covers 12 bases. The V gene's germline CDR1 is SGHAT and CDR2 FQNNGV. The J segment lost 0 bases and the V segment lost 5 bases, leaving 5 bases of the junction unmatched. The CDR3 length is 16 residues. The chain's CDR3 is CASSDPGQGASYEQYF. The CDR3 region has the DNA TGTGCCAGCAGCGACCCGGGACAGGGGGCCTCCTACGAGCAGTACTTC.

CDR3 nucleotides: TGTGCCAGCAGCCAAGATTCGCTAGCGGGCCGTTTTGGGGCAGATACGCAGTATTTT. Its protein is CASSQDSLAGRFGADTQYF. The genes are TRBV14 and TRBJ2-3; TRBD2 matches at 8 bases. The CDR3 contains 19 residues. Germline assignment: CDR1 SGHDN and CDR2 FVKESK. Losses at the gene ends were 0 bases for V and 4 bases for J; bases not matched to a gene: 15. Full variable domain (rest looked up from reference TRBV14 and TRBJ2-3): EAGVTQFPSHSVIEKGQTVTLRCDPISGHDNLYWYRRVMGKEIKFLLHFVKESKQDESGMPNNRFLAERTGGTYSTLKVQPAELEDSGVYFCASSQDSLAGRFGADTQYFGPGTRLTVL.

V is TRBV5-5 and J is TRBJ1-3; possible D gene TRBD1, 5 bases. CDR3 length equals 15 residues. V lost 1 base, J lost 2 bases, and 10 bases lay in between. The germline gives CDR1 SGHKS, CDR2 YYEKEE (reference sequence). The CDR3 DNA sequence: TGTGCCAGCAGCTTGATTGCCAGGGCTGGAAACACCATATATTTT. Amino acid sequence: CASSLIARAGNTIYF.

The V gene is TRBV5-6, the J gene TRBJ2-7; weak D call: TRBD1 (5 bases). V shed 2 bases and J shed 6 bases, with 6 bases lying between them. Germline values: CDR1 SGHDT, CDR2 YYEEEE. The length of the CDR3 is 11 residues. The CDR3 DNA reads as TGTGCCAGCAGCTTTAGGGGCGAGCAGTACTTC. Its protein is CASSFRGEQYF.

Regarding this clone: At the DNA level, this CDR3 is encoded by other sequences in the same sample as well. This chain joins TRBV27 and TRBJ1-2, with 7 positions matching TRBD1. Germline V gene data show CDR1 as MNHEY and CDR2 as SMNVEV (reference sequence). The ends lost 3 bases at V and 2 bases at J; junction bases unmatched: 6. The CDR3 covers 15 residues. CDR3 DNA sequence: TGTGCCAGCAGTTTGTCGCCGGGACAGAACTATGGCTACACCTTC. The encoded protein is CASSLSPGQNYGYTF.